Listed here is a single T cell receptor (beta chain). This clonotype occurred a few times. It lacks a known antigen. No clone much larger than this one lies a single base away; base qualities are absent. Donors were a few dozen systemically healthy Caucasian individuals from Russia aged roughly 6 to 90 years. Roughly 10 milliliters of peripheral blood were drawn from each donor into EDTA-treated Vacutainer tubes. Ficoll-Paque density-gradient centrifugation was used to isolate PBMCs, with at least 6.5 million per sample. Trizol reagent was used to extract total RNA from PBMCs, with at least 6 micrograms per sample. Naive CD45RAhigh/CD27high T cell percentages were measured by flow cytometry on a PBMC aliquot from every donor. This sample is drawn from a study of blood T cells in healthy people across ages (dated by TCRdb to the mid-2010s). Describing the broader study: In model experiments, template switching captured about one uniquely barcoded TCR beta cDNA molecule for every two T cells. To track age-related changes in TCR beta repertoire diversity, the study relied on deep sequencing normalized with unique cDNA molecular identifiers. Four age groups were formed from the donors: young (average approximately 15 years), middle-aged (approximately 40), aged (62) and long-lived (about 80). Donors of different ages were randomly distributed across sequencing lanes to avoid experimental bias. For two donors (one aged 18 to 29 and one aged 80 or older), the study analyzed two additional independent replicas of 1 million unique cDNA reads from the same blood draw. Study-wide findings and limitations: Estimates of total diversity from one million sequenced T cells were regarded as lower bounds and underestimates. Compared with the aged group, more naive CD4+ T cells, fewer expanded clones and increased TCR diversity were shown by the long-lived group, suggesting age selection. Observed TCR beta diversity per million T cells fell roughly linearly with age, and a significant reduction was already apparent by age around 36. The percentage of naive T cells measured by flow cytometry correlated strongly with observed TCR beta diversity. Donor CMV infection status was unknown, potentially confounding age-related changes in expanded clonotypes. Because profiling used bulk unsorted PBMCs, naive and antigen-experienced compartments could not be compared conclusively.

V is pared back by 1 base and J by 7 bases, with 17 bases lying between the germline termini. Including cysteine and phenylalanine, the CDR3 has 15 amino acids. Only the CDR3 DNA is retained, 45 bases long and in frame from the first base. CDR1 and CDR2 are drawn from the germline V gene: SGHTA, FQGNSA. Libraries came from 5' RACE. The instrument was an Illumina HiSeq 2500. The second PCR ran for roughly 7 to 11 cycles and used a J-beta primer mix along with a sample-barcoded 5' primer. Each TCR beta cDNA molecule received a unique molecular identifier from a template-switch 5' adaptor carrying 12 random nucleotides. Each sample yielded at least 2.5 million CDR3-containing paired-end reads. The Mint cDNA synthesis kit, primed by a TRBC-specific oligonucleotide, was used to synthesize first-strand cDNA from all RNA. After uracil-DNA glycosylase treatment, a first 18-cycle PCR used universal primers M1SS and BC2_uni_R on all cDNA. On the study's bioinformatics: For normalization, 1 million high-quality reads were randomly selected from each sample, with every read carrying a distinct molecular identifier. Instead of being binned into consensus sequences, reads with shared molecular identifiers were discarded. MiTCR, with a Q25 quality threshold and the strictest error-elimination algorithm, was used for CDR3 identification, clonotype clustering and error correction. A nonparametric unseen species model with Euler transformation was used to estimate lower-bound total TCR beta diversity. TCRdb reprocessing: public reads trimmed at Q25 with fastp, clones called with MiXCR, in-frame beta chains kept. Each CDR3 protein gets just one entry, which takes the most common genes and DNA from the rows behind it. The V and J calls reflect TCRdb's pipeline rather than the authors' work. Counted in this sample were under 2 million distinct CDR3 sequences; roughly 32% of them appeared once. Of the sample, around 11% falls within the top ten clones.

The rearranged chain carries TRBV7-2 and TRBJ2-7; possibly the D gene is TRBD1, per 6 matching bases. The TCR comes from a woman aged 25-40 years in good health. The sequencing input was blood. The encoded CDR3 is CASSLVPTGLIEQYF. The DNA sequence follows: TGTGCCAGCAGCTTAGTCCCAACAGGGCTTATTGAGCAGTACTTC.